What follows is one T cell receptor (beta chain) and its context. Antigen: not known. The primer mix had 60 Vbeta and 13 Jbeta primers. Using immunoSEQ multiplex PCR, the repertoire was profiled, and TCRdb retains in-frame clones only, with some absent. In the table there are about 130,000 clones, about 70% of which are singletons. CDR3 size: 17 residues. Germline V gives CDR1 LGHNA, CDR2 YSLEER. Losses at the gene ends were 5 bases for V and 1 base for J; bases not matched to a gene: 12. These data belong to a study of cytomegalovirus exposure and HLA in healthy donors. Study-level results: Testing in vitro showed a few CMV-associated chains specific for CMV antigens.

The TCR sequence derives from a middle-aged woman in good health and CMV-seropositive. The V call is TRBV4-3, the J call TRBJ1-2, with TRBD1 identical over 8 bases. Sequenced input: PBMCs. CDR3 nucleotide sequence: TGCGCCAGCAGCGATCCGTTTGGACAGGGTGGTAACTATGGCTACACCTTC. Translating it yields CASSDPFGQGGNYGYTF.